These T cell receptor beta chains were read from a single sample in a study of a mutant IDH1 vaccine in newly diagnosed glioma. These receptors lack a known antigen. Assay used: immunoSEQ multiplex PCR; TCRdb lists only in-frame clones, some missing. The sample records about 50,000 clones, around 78% being singletons. The source was PBMCs, collected from a glioma patient whose treatment included an IDH1 peptide vaccine. The receptors originated from a man between 40 and 49 years old with glioma. Both conserved end residues are part of each CDR3. The D gene is left open where the match is weak. Clone size is stated in some rows and not others, as once, few, many or a class when expanded.

clone size	V gene	D gene	J gene	CDR3 DNA	CDR3 protein
.	TRBV11-2	.	TRBJ1-2	TGTGCCAGCAGCCCGCCAGGGTGGGATGGCTACACCTTC	CASSPPGWDGYTF
.	TRBV25-1	.	TRBJ2-3	TGTGCCAGCAGTGAATCGAGGAGTACGCAGTATTTT	CASSESRSTQYF
.	TRBV2	.	TRBJ1-2	TGTGCCAGCAGTGAAGCGCGGCAGTCCTATGGCTACACCTTC	CASSEARQSYGYTF
.	TRBV5-5	.	TRBJ1-1	TGTGCCAGCAGCTCCTACAACTCCGGGGACACTGAAGCTTTCTTT	CASSSYNSGDTEAFF
.	TRBV2	.	TRBJ1-3	TGTGCCAGCAAGTTGGACCCCGCTGGAAACACCATATATTTT	CASKLDPAGNTIYF
.	TRBV19	.	TRBJ1-5	TGTGCCAGTAGTACTTCAACAGGGTCCGCAGGGCCCCAGCATTTT	CASSTSTGSAGPQHF
once	TRBV28	.	TRBJ1-1	TGTGCCAGCAGCCGTTCAGGGGCACTGGGCACTGAAGCTTTCTTT	CASSRSGALGTEAFF
.	TRBV6-5	.	TRBJ1-2	TGTGCCAGTTGGGGAGTCGGCTATGGCTACACCTTC	CASWGVGYGYTF
.	TRBV5-1	.	TRBJ1-3	TGCGCCAGCAGCTTGAGGTCTAGGACAGCCACAACCTTAAGCTCTGGAAACACCATATATTTT	CASSLRSRTATTLSSGNTIYF
.	TRBV7-2	TRBD1	TRBJ1-2	TGTGCCAGCAGCTTAGAAACAGGGGACTATGGCTACACCTTC	CASSLETGDYGYTF
.	TRBV2	TRBD1	TRBJ1-1	TGTGCCAGCACCCTAGACAGGGATGCTGAAGCTTTCTTT	CASTLDRDAEAFF
.	TRBV9	.	TRBJ1-5	TGTGCCAGCAGCGCCCGCAATAGCAATCAGCCCCAGCATTTT	CASSARNSNQPQHF
.	TRBV19	.	TRBJ1-4	TGTGCCAGTAGTCTCAGGGACTCAACTAATGAAAAACTGTTTTTT	CASSLRDSTNEKLFF
few	TRBV25-1	.	TRBJ1-1	TGTGCCAGCAGACAAGGGAGGTATTCGGAAGCTTTCTTT	CASRQGRYSEAFF
.	TRBV4-1	TRBD2	TRBJ2-2	TGCGCCAGCAGCGGGGGACTAGCGACTGGGGAGCTGTTTTTT	CASSGGLATGELFF
.	TRBV5-1	TRBD2	TRBJ2-3	TGCGCCAGCAGCCCGCAGGGACTAGCGGGAGGCCTCACGCTGTCAGATACGCAGTATTTT	CASSPQGLAGGLTLSDTQYF
.	TRBV7-2	.	TRBJ2-2	TGTGCCAGCAGCCTCCACGGGGAGCACACCGGGGAGCTGTTTTTT	CASSLHGEHTGELFF
.	TRBV19	.	TRBJ2-1	TGTGCCAGTAAGTCGGGGGACTCAAGGAATGAGCAGTTCTTC	CASKSGDSRNEQFF
.	TRBV19	TRBD1	TRBJ2-5	TGTGCCAGTAGTATCCAGGGGGTAGAGACCCAGTACTTC	CASSIQGVETQYF
.	TRBV18	.	TRBJ1-2	TGTGCCAGCTCTCCCGGACCTCCAGTGTACTATGGCTACACCTTC	CASSPGPPVYYGYTF
.	TRBV2	.	TRBJ1-4	TGTGCCAGCAGTGAGTTCTCCGTTCGACGGATTAATGAAAAACTGTTTTTT	CASSEFSVRRINEKLFF
.	TRBV2	TRBD2	TRBJ2-7	TGTGCCAGCAGCGTAGGGACTAGCCTGATCTACGAGCAGTACTTC	CASSVGTSLIYEQYF
.	TRBV11-3	TRBD2	TRBJ2-1	TGTGCCAGCAGCCTCGGGACTAGCGGCTACAATGAGCAGTTCTTC	CASSLGTSGYNEQFF
.	TRBV5-6	.	TRBJ1-1	TGTGCCAGCAGCGTGGCCCTACTGAACACTGAAGCTTTCTTT	CASSVALLNTEAFF
medium-sized	TRBV11-2	TRBD2	TRBJ2-7	TGTGCCAGCAGCCCAGCGGTTTGGGCGGGACTATTTCCTAACGAGCAGTACTTC	CASSPAVWAGLFPNEQYF
.	TRBV9	.	TRBJ1-5	TGTGCCAGCAGCCAATCCGAGAGCGATCAGCCCCAGCATTTT	CASSQSESDQPQHF
.	TRBV11-3	.	TRBJ1-4	TGTGCCAGCAGCTTAGCGGGACACTTTACAACTAATGAAAAACTGTTTTTT	CASSLAGHFTTNEKLFF
.	TRBV2	.	TRBJ1-2	TGTGCCAGCAGTGAAGCGCAGGGGAGCTATGGCTACACCTTC	CASSEAQGSYGYTF
.	TRBV29-1	.	TRBJ2-2	TGCAGCGTTACCGGGTACACCAAAGGCGGGGAGCTGTTTTTT	CSVTGYTKGGELFF
once	TRBV7-2	TRBD2	TRBJ2-7	TGTGCCAGCAGCCCCAAACTAGCGGGAGGTTACGAGCAGTACTTC	CASSPKLAGGYEQYF
.	TRBV6-6	.	TRBJ2-6	TGTGCCAGCACTTTAACTGGGGCCAACGTCCTGACTTTC	CASTLTGANVLTF
.	TRBV6-5	TRBD2	TRBJ2-1	TGTGCCAGCAGTTACGAATCGGGAGGGCGGGAGTTCTTC	CASSYESGGREFF
medium-sized	TRBV1	.	TRBJ1-1	TGCACCAGCAAAGTCCGGGACAGGGCTCCTCTCACTGAAGCTTTCTTT	CTSKVRDRAPLTEAFF
once	TRBV7-2	TRBD1	TRBJ2-2	TGTGCCAGCAGCTTCGCCGGGACAGGATTTTCCGGGGAGCTGTTTTTT	CASSFAGTGFSGELFF
.	TRBV5-8	.	TRBJ2-3	TGTGCCAGCAGCTTGACCTATTCTAGCACAGATACGCAGTATTTT	CASSLTYSSTDTQYF
.	TRBV18	.	TRBJ1-6	TGTGCCAGCTCAAACGTTAGCTCCTATAATTCACCCCTCCACTTT	CASSNVSSYNSPLHF
once	TRBV7-2	TRBD1	TRBJ1-1	TGTGCCAGCAGCTACAGACCGGGACAGGGAGGCACTGAAGCTTTCTTT	CASSYRPGQGGTEAFF
.	TRBV7-2	.	TRBJ2-1	TGTGCCAGCAGCTTCAGGAAGGGACAATTGAACTACAATGAGCAGTTCTTC	CASSFRKGQLNYNEQFF
.	TRBV11-3	.	TRBJ1-2	TGTGCCAGCAGCCCCCGATTAACCGGGACCTCCAGGGGCTACACCTTC	CASSPRLTGTSRGYTF
many	TRBV5-6	.	TRBJ1-1	TGTGCCAGCAGCTTGGATCCGGTTAACACTGAAGCTTTCTTT	CASSLDPVNTEAFF
.	TRBV19	TRBD2	TRBJ2-1	TGTGCCAGTAGTCCGCGCGGGGGAGGGCATGAGCAGTTCTTC	CASSPRGGGHEQFF
.	TRBV25-1	.	TRBJ2-3	TGTGCCAGCAGTGATCTCGGCTTTCAAACAGATACGCAGTATTTT	CASSDLGFQTDTQYF
.	TRBV7-2	.	TRBJ2-1	TGTGCCAGCAGTCCCGAATATTCCTACAATGAGCAGTTCTTC	CASSPEYSYNEQFF
.	TRBV2	.	TRBJ1-5	TGTGCCAGCAGTCGGCAGAATAGCAATCAGCCCCAGCATTTT	CASSRQNSNQPQHF
.	TRBV15	.	TRBJ2-1	TGTGCCACCCAGGCAGGCGTGGGTACAGGGAATGAGCAGTTCTTC	CATQAGVGTGNEQFF
few	TRBV7-9	TRBD2	TRBJ2-2	TGTGCCAGCAGCGCCAACAGCGGGAGAGGAGGAGCCGGGGAGCTGTTTTTT	CASSANSGRGGAGELFF
.	TRBV11-3	TRBD2	TRBJ2-5	TGTGCCAGCAGCTTAGGGCAGGGAGGGAGGGAGACCCAGTACTTC	CASSLGQGGRETQYF
few	TRBV7-9	.	TRBJ1-5	TGTGCCAGCAGCTCTCAAAATCAGCCCCAGCATTTT	CASSSQNQPQHF
.	TRBV11-2	.	TRBJ2-7	TGTGCCAGCAGCACCCCTTACAGGGAGAGCTCCTACGAGCAGTACTTC	CASSTPYRESSYEQYF
.	TRBV10-3	TRBD1	TRBJ2-1	TGTGCCATCAGTGAACAACAGGGGGCGAAGGGAGCGGCATACAATGAGCAGTTCTTC	CAISEQQGAKGAAYNEQFF
few	TRBV6-5	.	TRBJ1-5	TGTGCCAGCAGCGATGGGGGGTTAAAGCATTTT	CASSDGGLKHF
.	TRBV18	TRBD1	TRBJ2-2	TGTGCCAGCTCACCAAATGGACAGGGAGGAAACACCGGGGAGCTGTTTTTT	CASSPNGQGGNTGELFF
.	TRBV7-2	TRBD2	TRBJ2-7	TGTGCCAGCAGCTCTTGGCGGGAGGGCCTTTACGAGCAGTACTTC	CASSSWREGLYEQYF
.	TRBV5-1	.	TRBJ2-3	TGCGCCAGCAGCTTGGGCAGGGGGCAGTATTTT	CASSLGRGQYF